This T cell receptor beta chain came from a study of T cells in Graves' hyperthyroidism and ophthalmopathy. Notes on this clonotype: Its antigen is not identified. This may be a read error, as it is one base from a much larger clone.

Amplified TCR beta CDR3 regions derived from RNA transcripts. The HTBI primer set was used in a first-round RT-PCR of the TCR CDR3. One entry per CDR3 protein results from TCRdb running MiXCR on the multiplex PCR reads. The repertoire has roughly 400,000 distinct CDR3 sequences, over 12% of them found once; the top ten carry around 27%. V lost 0 bases to trimming and J lost 6 bases; unmatched junction nucleotides: 8. This CDR3 is built from 14 residues. Germline lookup yields CDR1 SQVTM and CDR2 ANQGSEA. Findings of the study overall: Ophthalmopathy was identified by the model a median approximately six months ahead of onset.

This receptor was taken from a man aged 45-60 years with Graves' ophthalmopathy. Sequences were obtained from blood. V usage is TRBV29-1 and J usage is TRBJ2-7, with TRBD1 identical over 7 bases. CDR3: CSVEDPTGPCEQYF. The CDR3 DNA is TGCAGCGTTGAAGACCCGACAGGGCCCTGCGAGCAGTACTTC.